The clone carrying this TCR beta chain showed up just a few times. What it binds is not known. There are 14 residues in the CDR3. Germline assignment: CDR1 MGHRA and CDR2 YSYEKL. V was trimmed by 5 bases and J by 5 bases, leaving 14 bases between them. The record originates from a study of T cell repertoires in cytomegalovirus infection. Study-wide background: Indicated by public TCR beta signatures were CMV infection and matching HLA type.

General study findings and limits: Public TCR beta family frequency separated CMV-and-HLA carriers, including in an independent cohort. Across the ex vivo response, the dominant clonotypes were HLA-C-restricted CMV-specific TCR beta clonotypes.

One entry per CDR3 protein, called by TCRdb with MiXCR from the reads. The sample shows fewer than 950,000 distinct CDR3 sequences, 30% to 35% of them seen only once. This sequence joins TRBV4-1 and TRBJ2-3, with TRBD1 as a possible D gene (6 bases). The origin of this receptor is a human donor in good health (CMV status not recorded). Some clones in this sample may be carry-over from other donors' samples. Source: cultured CD8+ T cells from PBMCs, taken from culture after CMV antigen stimulation. For the CDR3, the DNA is TGCGCCAGCAGCTCACCGGGACATGTAGATACGCAGTATTTT. Its protein product is CASSSPGHVDTQYF.